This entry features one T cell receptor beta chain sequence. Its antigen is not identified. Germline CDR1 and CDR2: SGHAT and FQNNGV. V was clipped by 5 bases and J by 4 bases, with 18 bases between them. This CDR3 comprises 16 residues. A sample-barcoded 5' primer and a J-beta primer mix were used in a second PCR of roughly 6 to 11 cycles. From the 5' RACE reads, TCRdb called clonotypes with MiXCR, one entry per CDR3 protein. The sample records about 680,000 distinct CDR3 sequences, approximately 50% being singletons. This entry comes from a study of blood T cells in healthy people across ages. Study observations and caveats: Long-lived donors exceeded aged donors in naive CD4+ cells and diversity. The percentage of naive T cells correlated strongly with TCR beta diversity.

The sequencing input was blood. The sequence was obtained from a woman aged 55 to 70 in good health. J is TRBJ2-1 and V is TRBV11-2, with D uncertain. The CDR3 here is CASSALRDGRYNEQFF. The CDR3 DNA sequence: TGTGCCAGCAGCGCGCTGAGAGACGGACGTTACAATGAGCAGTTCTTC.